Below, 8 T cell receptor beta chains from the same sample are listed, as sequenced in a study of cytomegalovirus exposure and HLA in healthy donors. It was with 60 Vbeta and 13 Jbeta primers that the PCR ran. The protocol was immunoSEQ multiplex PCR, while the TCRdb copy is restricted to in-frame clones and leaves out a portion. Among 120,000 or so clones, 81% were seen once, and the ten largest hold more than 1.5%. Sequenced material: PBMCs. The receptors stem from a man aged 35-49 years in good health and CMV-seronegative.

J is TRBJ2-1 and V is TRBV9; D possibly corresponds to TRBD2 (5 bases). Germline loops: CDR1 SGDLS, CDR2 YYNGEE. V shed 4 bases and J shed 0 bases, with 17 bases lying between them. The CDR3 sequence is 17 residues long. The CDR3 region is CASSSRQIGSSYNEQFF. The CDR3 nucleotides are TGTGCCAGCAGCTCACGACAAATAGGGAGCTCCTACAATGAGCAGTTCTTC.

The rearrangement joins TRBV6-6 to TRBJ2-3; TRBD2 agrees at 9 bases. V was pared by 5 bases and J by 3 bases, with 6 bases of the junction left unmatched. The CDR3 sequence is 15 residues long. The germline CDR1 and CDR2 sequences are MNHNY and SVGAGI (reference sequence). The CDR3 loop reads CASSNSGSRTDTQYF. The CDR3, as DNA: TGTGCCAGCAGTAATAGCGGGAGTAGAACAGATACGCAGTATTTT.

V and J are TRBV19 and TRBJ2-3; D unresolved. V was trimmed by 7 bases and J by 4 bases, leaving 15 bases between them. CDR1 LNHDA and CDR2 SQIVND come from the germline V gene (reference sequence). The CDR3 has 14 residues. The CDR3 is CASTPMWLSDTQYF. The DNA for the CDR3 is TGTGCCAGTACCCCGATGTGGCTTTCAGATACGCAGTATTTT.

This chain links TRBV7-6 with TRBJ2-5, with 13 nucleotides matching TRBD2. Unmatched junction bases numbered 4, after V lost 4 bases and J lost 5 bases. Germline CDR1 SGHVS, CDR2 FNYEAQ. The CDR3 extends over 15 amino acids. DNA of the CDR3: TGTGCCAGCAGCTCTACTAGCGGGGGGGCTGAGACCCAGTACTTC. Translating gives CASSSTSGGAETQYF.

The V call is TRBV10-3, the J call TRBJ1-2; D is possibly TRBD1 (5 bases). Looked up from germline, CDR1 is ENHRY and CDR2 is SYGVKD. The CDR3 has 18 residues. V lost 0 bases and J lost 0, with 17 bases in between. This chain's CDR3 is CAISESSGSGTANYGYTF. DNA of the CDR3: TGTGCCATCAGTGAGTCCTCCGGGAGCGGGACGGCTAACTATGGCTACACCTTC.

The chain joins TRBV7-9 to TRBJ2-5; maybe TRBD2 (6 bases). Germline CDR1 and CDR2: SEHNR and FQNEAQ (reference sequence). The V end was cut by 5 bases, the J end by 0 bases, with 13 bases between. The CDR3 covers 15 residues. CDR3 protein: CASSVAQRDQETQYF. Written as DNA, the CDR3 is TGTGCCAGCAGCGTCGCACAGCGGGACCAAGAGACCCAGTACTTC.

This rearrangement joins TRBV20-1 to TRBJ1-1; a possible D gene is TRBD1 (6 bases). V gave up 4 bases and J gave up 11 bases, with 14 bases separating them. Germline values: CDR1 DFQATT, CDR2 SNEGSKA (reference sequence). The CDR3 has 11 residues. The CDR3 reads CSATGTSQAFF. The CDR3 DNA reads as TGCAGTGCTACAGGGACATCGCAGGCTTTCTTT.

V usage is TRBV6-5 and J usage is TRBJ2-6; no firm D call. The CDR3 loop spans 14 amino acids. Germline V gives CDR1 MNHEY, CDR2 SVGAGI. Trimming cost V 6 bases and J 3 bases, with 9 bases left between them. CDR3 amino acids: CASSPEFGANVLTF. The CDR3 DNA reads TGTGCCAGCAGCCCTGAGTTTGGGGCCAACGTCCTGACTTTC.